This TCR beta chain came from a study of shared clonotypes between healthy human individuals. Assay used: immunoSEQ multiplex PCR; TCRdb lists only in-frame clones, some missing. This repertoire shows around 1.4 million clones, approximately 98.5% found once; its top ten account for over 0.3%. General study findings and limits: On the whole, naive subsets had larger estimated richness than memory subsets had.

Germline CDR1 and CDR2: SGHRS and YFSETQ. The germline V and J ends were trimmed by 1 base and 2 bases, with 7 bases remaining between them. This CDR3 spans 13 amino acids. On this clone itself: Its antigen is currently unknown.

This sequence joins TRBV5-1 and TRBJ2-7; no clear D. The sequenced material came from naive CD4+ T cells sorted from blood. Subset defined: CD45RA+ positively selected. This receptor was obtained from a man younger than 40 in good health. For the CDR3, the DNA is TGCGCCAGCAGCTTGACGAGCACCTACGAGCAGTACTTC. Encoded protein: CASSLTSTYEQYF.